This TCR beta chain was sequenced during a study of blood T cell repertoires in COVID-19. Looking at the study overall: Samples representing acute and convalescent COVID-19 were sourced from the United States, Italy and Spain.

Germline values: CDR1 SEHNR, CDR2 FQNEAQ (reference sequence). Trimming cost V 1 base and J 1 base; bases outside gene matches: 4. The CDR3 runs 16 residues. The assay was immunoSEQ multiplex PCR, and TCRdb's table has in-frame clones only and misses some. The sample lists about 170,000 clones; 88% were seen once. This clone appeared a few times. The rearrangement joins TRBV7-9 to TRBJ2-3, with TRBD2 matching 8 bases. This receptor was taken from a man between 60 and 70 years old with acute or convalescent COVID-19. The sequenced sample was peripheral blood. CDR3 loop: CASSLGVSGGTDTQYF. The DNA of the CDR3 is TGTGCCAGCAGCTTAGGAGTTAGCGGGGGCACAGATACGCAGTATTTT.